The clone carrying this TCR beta chain has just a few counts. The target antigen is unknown. Cells sorted by CD45RO/CCR7/CD25/CD127/CD95/CD27 comprised CD4+ naive, central memory, regulatory and stem cell-like memory cells. The sample comes from a study of beta chain features in type 1 diabetes. For the study at large: Healthy donors resembled patients in age, gender and cell yields.

All of the isolated RNA was reverse transcribed, so expressed TCRB transcripts were sequenced. The repertoire was sequenced with immunoSEQ multiplex PCR; TCRdb's copy has only in-frame clones and lacks some. The sample records nearly 350,000 clones, 9.3% being singletons. Study-wide points: TCRB CDR3s were moderately but significantly shorter in Type 1 diabetes patients in all four CD4+ subsets. Within patients, naive, central memory and Treg TCRB repertoires seemed more similar than within healthy donors.

Looked up from germline, CDR1 is MNHNY and CDR2 is SVGAGI (reference sequence). The trim removed 6 bases at V and 8 bases at J, leaving 4 bases unmatched. This CDR3 has 13 residues. The sequencing input was central memory CD4+ T cells from blood. The source is a man in his thirties or forties with type 1 diabetes. The V call is TRBV6-6, the J call TRBJ1-6, with TRBD1 matching 7 bases. The CDR3 bases are TGTGCCAGCAGGCTCGGACAGGATTCACCCCTCCACTTT. It yields the protein CASRLGQDSPLHF.